The 27 T cell receptor beta chains below all came from one sample that was sequenced in a study of shared clonotypes between healthy human individuals. Clones were read by immunoSEQ multiplex PCR, and TCRdb kept only the in-frame ones, dropping some. In the table there are about 1 million clones, approximately 72% of which are singletons. The material sequenced was memory CD4+ T cells sorted from blood. Noted subset: CD45RA-negative fraction. The receptor set was obtained from a man aged 18 to 29 in good health.

This chain links TRBV6-5 with TRBJ1-1, with a weak D call TRBD1 (5 bases). This CDR3 has 14 amino acids. The ends were cut back, 8 bases at V and 1 base at J, with 14 bases in the middle. CDR1 MNHEY and CDR2 SVGAGI come from the germline V gene. The CDR3 nucleotides are TGTGCCAGCCTTAAGAGGAGGGGGAACACTGAAGCTTTCTTT. Protein: CASLKRRGNTEAFF.

The CDR3 nucleotides read TGTGCCAGCAGCTTGTGGGGAACCAACGAGCAGTACTTC. Protein product: CASSLWGTNEQYF. The chain is built from TRBV5-8 and TRBJ2-7, with D uncertain. Germline V gives CDR1 SGHTS, CDR2 YDEGEE. Trimming removed 1 base at V and 5 bases at J, with 10 bases between. CDR3 size: 13 residues. The entire variable domain, with the rest obtained from reference TRBV5-8 and TRBJ2-7, is as follows: EAGVTQSPTHLIKTRGQQATLRCSPISGHTSVYWYQQALGLGLQFLLWYDEGEERNRGNFPPRFSGRQFPNYSSELNVNALELEDSALYLCASSLWGTNEQYFGPGTRLTVT.

The J gene is TRBJ1-3, the V gene TRBV28; possible D gene TRBD1, 6 bases. Germline V gives CDR1 MDHEN, CDR2 SYDVKM. With 6 bases removed from V and 2 bases from J, the gap between germline ends came to 14 bases. The CDR3 is 15 residues long. CDR3 sequence: CASRPTGTPGNTIYF. The DNA of the CDR3 is TGTGCCAGCAGACCCACCGGGACACCTGGAAACACCATATATTTT.

This clone was counted once. This chain links TRBV15 with TRBJ1-6; D might be TRBD1 (5 bases). Germline V gives CDR1 LNHNV, CDR2 YYDKDF (reference sequence). Trimming stripped 2 bases from V and 12 bases from J, with 8 bases between. The CDR3 loop spans 12 amino acids. In DNA, the CDR3 is TGTGCCACCAGCAGACGCGGGGGACCCCTCCACTTT. Protein sequence: CATSRRGGPLHF. The whole variable domain, remainder taken from reference TRBV15 and TRBJ1-6, is DAMVIQNPRYQVTQFGKPVTLSCSQTLNHNVMYWYQQKSSQAPKLLFHYYDKDFNNEADTPDNFQSRRPNTSFCFLDIRSPGLGDTAMYLCATSRRGGPLHFGNGTRLTVT.

The chain carries TRBV11-2 and TRBJ2-7; D gene unclear. The CDR3 has 15 residues. Germline V lookup: CDR1 SGHAT, CDR2 FQNNGV. Trimming stripped 0 bases from V and 2 bases from J, with 11 bases between. CDR3 residues: CASSLDPGNTYEQYF. CDR3 sequence (DNA): TGTGCCAGCAGCTTAGATCCGGGTAACACCTACGAGCAGTACTTC.

This clone was seen repeatedly, ten times or more. The chain is built from TRBV5-6 and TRBJ2-5; a possible D gene is TRBD1 (5 bases). Germline CDR1 reads SGHDT; CDR2 reads YYEEEE. There are 15 residues in the CDR3. The ends were cut back, 3 bases at V and 4 bases at J, with 16 bases in the middle. The CDR3 spells CASSSPTASGETQYF. Written as DNA, the CDR3 is TGTGCCAGCAGCTCCCCGACAGCTTCAGGAGAGACCCAGTACTTC. Together with reference TRBV5-6 and TRBJ2-5, the CDR3 gives the full variable domain: DAGVTQSPTHLIKTRGQQVTLRCSPKSGHDTVSWYQQALGQGPQFIFQYYEEEERQRGNFPDRFSGHQFPNYSSELNVNALLLGDSALYLCASSSPTASGETQYFGPGTRLLVL.

The rearrangement uses TRBV10-1 and TRBJ2-5; D is unclear. Germline CDR1 WNHNN, CDR2 SYGVQD (reference sequence). V shed 0 bases and J shed 7 bases, with 12 bases lying between them. This CDR3 comprises 14 residues. The CDR3 protein is CASSESTSIATQYF. CDR3 DNA sequence: TGCGCCAGCAGTGAGTCCACGTCTATTGCGACCCAGTACTTC.

The genes are TRBV30 and TRBJ2-7, with a tentative D call TRBD2 (5 bases). The CDR3 sequence is 12 residues long. V was cut by 5 bases and J by 2 bases, with 10 bases left in between. Germline V gives CDR1 GTSNPN, CDR2 SVGIG (reference sequence). The DNA of the CDR3 is TGTGCCTGGGGACTTTCAACCTACGAGCAGTACTTC. Protein sequence: CAWGLSTYEQYF.

The chain carries TRBV5-5 and TRBJ1-5; D gene unclear. The CDR3 is made up of 15 amino acids. Germline lookup yields CDR1 SGHKS and CDR2 YYEKEE (reference sequence). V lost 4 bases and J 1 base, leaving 12 bases between the germline ends. The CDR3 nucleotides are TGTGCCAGCAGCCCCGGGCCAGGAAGCAATCAGCCCCAGCATTTT. Translating it yields CASSPGPGSNQPQHF.

The V call is TRBV6-4, the J call TRBJ1-6; D might be TRBD1 (5 bases). CDR1 is MRHNA and CDR2 is SNTAGT in the germline V gene. The CDR3 extends over 15 amino acids. V was trimmed by 1 base and J by 6 bases, leaving 10 bases between them. The DNA for the CDR3 is TGTGCCAGCAGTGACTACGGGGGATTTAATTCACCCCTCCACTTT. This encodes CASSDYGGFNSPLHF.

This clone has just one count. The V gene is TRBV30, the J gene TRBJ1-3; no clear D. Germline CDR1 reads GTSNPN; CDR2 reads SVGIG (reference sequence). The V end was cut by 3 bases, the J end by 2 bases, with 14 bases between. The length of the CDR3 is 15 residues. The CDR3 sequence is CAWSMSGATGNTIYF. CDR3 coding DNA: TGTGCCTGGAGCATGTCCGGCGCAACTGGAAACACCATATATTTT. Full variable domain (remainder filled in from reference TRBV30 and TRBJ1-3): SQTIHQWPATLVQPVGSPLSLECTVEGTSNPNLYWYRQAAGRGLQLLFYSVGIGQISSEVPQNLSASRPQDRQFILSSKKLLLSDSGFYLCAWSMSGATGNTIYFGEGSWLTVV.

The V and J genes are TRBV7-9 and TRBJ1-1; a possible D gene is TRBD1 (5 bases). Germline CDR1 reads SEHNR; CDR2 reads FQNEAQ (reference sequence). V lost 5 bases, J lost 2 bases, and 21 bases lay in between. The CDR3 is 17 residues long. The CDR3 protein is CASSRPPGTELNTEAFF. The CDR3 DNA sequence: TGTGCCAGCAGCCGGCCTCCGGGGACGGAGCTTAACACTGAAGCTTTCTTT.

This clone was counted a few times. V gene TRBV30 combines with J gene TRBJ1-1; the D is unclear. Trimming pared 2 bases from V and 1 base from J, leaving 8 bases between. Per the germline V gene, CDR1 is GTSNPN and CDR2 is SVGIG (reference sequence). CDR3 length: 13 amino acids. The CDR3 reads CAWSWGGNTEAFF. In DNA form, the CDR3 reads TGTGCCTGGAGTTGGGGAGGGAACACTGAAGCTTTCTTT.

V is TRBV11-3 and J is TRBJ2-3, with D unresolved. V gave up 5 bases and J gave up 0 bases, with 9 bases separating them. This CDR3 region has 14 residues. The germline V gene has CDR1 SGHNT and CDR2 YENEEA. The CDR3 region has the DNA TGTGCCAGCAGCCGAGGCGGTAGCACAGATACGCAGTATTTT. Its translation is CASSRGGSTDTQYF.

The CDR3: CAWSQDRVGGYTF. CDR3 DNA: TGTGCCTGGAGTCAGGACAGGGTTGGTGGCTACACCTTC. The chain uses TRBV30 and TRBJ1-2; 8 nucleotides line up with TRBD1. The CDR3 is made up of 13 amino acids. The V segment lost 2 bases and the J segment 7 bases; nucleotides outside the gene matches: 6. Germline V CDR1 and CDR2: GTSNPN, SVGIG (reference sequence).

The rearrangement uses TRBV18 and TRBJ2-5, with a possible D match to TRBD2 (6 bases). The CDR3 length is 14 residues. The V gene lost 1 base and the J gene lost 6 bases, with 12 bases spanning the gap. CDR1 and CDR2 from the germline V gene are KGHSH and LQKENI. CDR3 protein: CASSPQGGAQTQYF. In DNA, the CDR3 is TGTGCCAGCTCACCACAAGGCGGGGCGCAGACCCAGTACTTC.

The CDR3 region has the DNA TGTGCCAGCAGTGATTTATCGCGCACCGGGGAGCTGTTTTTT. Protein sequence: CASSDLSRTGELFF. The genes are TRBV2 and TRBJ2-2; no firm D call. Trimming pared 3 bases from V and 4 bases from J, leaving 9 bases between. The CDR3 consists of 14 residues. CDR1 and CDR2 from the germline V gene are SNHLY and FYNNEI.

The chain links TRBV7-2 to TRBJ2-7; 11 bases fit TRBD2. Germline assignment: CDR1 SGHTA and CDR2 FQGNSA. V was clipped by 2 bases and J by 13 bases; unmatched bases: 10. The CDR3 is made up of 14 amino acids. Here the CDR3 DNA reads TGTGCCAGCAGCTTATATTCCCTAGCGGGAGGTAGCTACTTC. Translating gives CASSLYSLAGGSYF.

The chain carries TRBV5-1 and TRBJ1-6, with TRBD1 as a possible D gene (5 bases). Germline V gives CDR1 SGHRS, CDR2 YFSETQ. This CDR3 has 12 residues. V gave up 4 bases and J gave up 10 bases, with 9 bases separating them. This CDR3 reads CASSPEGSPLHF. CDR3 DNA: TGCGCCAGCAGCCCGGAGGGGTCACCCCTCCACTTT. Using reference TRBV5-1 and TRBJ1-6 for the parts outside the CDR3, the full variable domain is KAGVTQTPRYLIKTRGQQVTLSCSPISGHRSVSWYQQTPGQGLQFLFEYFSETQRNKGNFPGRFSGRQFSNSRSEMNVSTLELGDSALYLCASSPEGSPLHFGNGTRLTVT.

This clone came up once. This chain connects TRBV27 to TRBJ2-6; 8 nucleotides match TRBD1. The V and J ends lost 7 bases and 0 bases, in that order; junction bases with no gene match: 8. Germline V gene lookup returns CDR1 MNHEY and CDR2 SMNVEV (reference sequence). The CDR3 loop spans 17 amino acids. CDR3 bases: TGTGCCAGCACCCCAGGGGGCTTTGGCTCTGGGGCCAACGTCCTGACTTTC. The encoded protein is CASTPGGFGSGANVLTF.

The chain couples TRBV15 to TRBJ1-1, with D maybe TRBD1 (5 bases). The CDR3 contains 13 residues. The germline V gene encodes CDR1 LNHNV and CDR2 YYDKDF (reference sequence). Trimming pared 6 bases from V and 4 bases from J, leaving 12 bases between. CDR3 DNA sequence: TGTGCCACCAGTACCCAGGGCGGCACTGAAGCTTTCTTT. Its translation: CATSTQGGTEAFF.

The gene calls are TRBV4-1 and TRBJ2-1; no clear D gene. The V gene's germline CDR1 is MGHRA and CDR2 YSYEKL. Trimming took off 1 base at V and 8 bases at J, with 6 bases between the two ends. CDR3 length: 12 residues. The CDR3 region has the DNA TGCGCCAGCAGCCAAGGGGTGGATGAGCAGTTCTTC. Its protein product is CASSQGVDEQFF.

The genes are TRBV12-2 and TRBJ2-2; the table's D call, TRBD1, was not checked against the DNA. TRBV12-2 is marked as a pseudogene. CDR3 size: 13 residues. The CDR3, as DNA: TGTGCAAGTCGCGCGACAGAGAGCGGGGAGCTGTTTTTT. The encoded protein is CASRATESGELFF.

This chain connects TRBV5-1 to TRBJ2-5; 9 bases line up with TRBD2. Germline lookup yields CDR1 SGHRS and CDR2 YFSETQ. The length of the CDR3 is 16 residues. V gave up 4 bases and J gave up 2 bases; unmatched junction bases: 9. For the CDR3, the DNA is TGCGCCAGCAGCCGTATAGGCGGGGGGGGTCAAGAGACCCAGTACTTC. Translation gives CASSRIGGGGQETQYF.

The chain is built from TRBV7-9 and TRBJ1-2, with D hard to call. The germline V gene has CDR1 SEHNR and CDR2 FQNEAQ (reference sequence). V was clipped by 1 base and J by 6 bases, with 9 bases between them. This CDR3 is built from 13 residues. The chain's CDR3 is CASSLEVGNGYTF. In nucleotides, the CDR3 is TGTGCCAGCAGCTTAGAGGTGGGGAATGGCTACACCTTC.

This clone was observed at least ten times. This chain uses TRBV5-6 with TRBJ2-7; 9 bases agree with TRBD1. Germline CDR1 SGHDT, CDR2 YYEEEE. The CDR3 consists of 15 residues. The ends lost 6 bases at V and 2 bases at J; junction bases unmatched: 9. The chain's CDR3 is CASTGWGQGTYEQYF. The CDR3 coding sequence is TGTGCCAGCACCGGTTGGGGACAGGGTACCTACGAGCAGTACTTC.

The rearrangement uses TRBV29-1 and TRBJ1-1; 7 nucleotides align to TRBD1. The germline CDR1 and CDR2 sequences are SQVTM and ANQGSEA. This CDR3 spans 14 amino acids. V lost 2 bases and J lost 4; bases outside the gene matches: 7. As DNA, the CDR3 is TGCAGCGTTGAATTAAGGGGGCGGACCACTGAAGCTTTCTTT. Protein product: CSVELRGRTTEAFF. The full variable domain, with the rest looked up from reference TRBV29-1 and TRBJ1-1, is SAVISQKPSRDICQRGTSLTIQCQVDSQVTMMFWYRQQPGQSLTLIATANQGSEATYESGFVIDKFPISRPNLTFSTLTVSNMSPEDSSIYLCSVELRGRTTEAFFGQGTRLTVV.